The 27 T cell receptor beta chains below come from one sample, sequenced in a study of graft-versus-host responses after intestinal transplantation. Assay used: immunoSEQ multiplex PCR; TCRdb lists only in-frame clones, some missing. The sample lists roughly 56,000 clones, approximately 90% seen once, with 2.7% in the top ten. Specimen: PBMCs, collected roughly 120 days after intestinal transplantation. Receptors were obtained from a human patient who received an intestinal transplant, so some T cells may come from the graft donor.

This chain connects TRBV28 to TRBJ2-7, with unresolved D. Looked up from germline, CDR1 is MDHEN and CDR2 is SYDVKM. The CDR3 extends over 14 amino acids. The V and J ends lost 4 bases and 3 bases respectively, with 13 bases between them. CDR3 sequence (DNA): TGTGCCAGCAGTTCGTGGGGTCGTTACTACGAGCAGTACTTC. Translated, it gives CASSSWGRYYEQYF.

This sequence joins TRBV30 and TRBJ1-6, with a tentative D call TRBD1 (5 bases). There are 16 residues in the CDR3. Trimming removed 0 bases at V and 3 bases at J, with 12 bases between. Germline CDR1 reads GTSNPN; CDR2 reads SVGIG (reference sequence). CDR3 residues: CAWSVIPTDYNSPLHF. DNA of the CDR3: TGTGCCTGGAGTGTAATTCCGACAGACTATAATTCACCCCTCCACTTT.

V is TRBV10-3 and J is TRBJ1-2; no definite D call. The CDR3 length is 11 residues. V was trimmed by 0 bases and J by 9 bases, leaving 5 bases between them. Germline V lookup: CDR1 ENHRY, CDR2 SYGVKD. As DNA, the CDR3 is TGTGCCATCAGTGAGTCCAGCCGCTACACCTTC. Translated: CAISESSRYTF.

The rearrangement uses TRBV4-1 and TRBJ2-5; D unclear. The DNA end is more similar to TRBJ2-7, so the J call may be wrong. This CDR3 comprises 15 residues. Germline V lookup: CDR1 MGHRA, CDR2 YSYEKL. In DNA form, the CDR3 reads TGCGCCAGCAGCCAAGGGCGGTGGGACTCCTACGAGCAGTACTTC. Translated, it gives CASSQGRWDSYEQYF.

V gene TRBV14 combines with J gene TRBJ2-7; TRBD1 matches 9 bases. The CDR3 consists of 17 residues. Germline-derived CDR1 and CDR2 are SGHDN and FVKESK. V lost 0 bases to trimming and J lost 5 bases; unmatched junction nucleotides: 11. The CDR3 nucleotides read TGTGCCAGCAGCCAAGAGTCGATTAGGACAGGGGCCCACGAGCAGTACTTC. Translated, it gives CASSQESIRTGAHEQYF.

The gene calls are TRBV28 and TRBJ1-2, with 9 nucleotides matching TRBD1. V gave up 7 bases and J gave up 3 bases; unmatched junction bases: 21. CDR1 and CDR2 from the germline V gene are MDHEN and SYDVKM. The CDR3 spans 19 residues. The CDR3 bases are TGTGCCAGCACCAAGGGAGGCTGGGACAGGGTACATGGAGACTATGGCTACACCTTC. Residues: CASTKGGWDRVHGDYGYTF.

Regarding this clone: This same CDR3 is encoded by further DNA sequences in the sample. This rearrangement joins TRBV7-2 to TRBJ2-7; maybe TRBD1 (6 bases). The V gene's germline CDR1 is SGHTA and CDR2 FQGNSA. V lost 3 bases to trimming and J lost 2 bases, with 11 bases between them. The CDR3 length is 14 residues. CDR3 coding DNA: TGTGCCAGCAGCTTCATGGGGGCGGCCTACGAGCAGTACTTC. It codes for CASSFMGAAYEQYF.

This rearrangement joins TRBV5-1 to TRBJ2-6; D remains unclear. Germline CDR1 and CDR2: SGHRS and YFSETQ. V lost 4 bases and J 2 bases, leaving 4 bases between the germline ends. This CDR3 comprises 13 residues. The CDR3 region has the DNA TGCGCCAGCAGCGCTACTGGGGCCAACGTCCTGACTTTC. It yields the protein CASSATGANVLTF. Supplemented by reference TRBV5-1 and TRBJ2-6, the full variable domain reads KAGVTQTPRYLIKTRGQQVTLSCSPISGHRSVSWYQQTPGQGLQFLFEYFSETQRNKGNFPGRFSGRQFSNSRSEMNVSTLELGDSALYLCASSATGANVLTFGAGSRLTVL.

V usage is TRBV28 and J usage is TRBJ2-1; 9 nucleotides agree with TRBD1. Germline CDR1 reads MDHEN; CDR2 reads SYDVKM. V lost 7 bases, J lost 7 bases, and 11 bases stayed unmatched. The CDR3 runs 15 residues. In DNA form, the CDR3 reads TGTGCCAGCAACCGACCGGGACAGGGTAGAAATGAGCAGTTCTTC. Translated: CASNRPGQGRNEQFF. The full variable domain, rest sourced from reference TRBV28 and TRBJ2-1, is DVKVTQSSRYLVKRTGEKVFLECVQDMDHENMFWYRQDPGLGLRLIYFSYDVKMKEKGDIPEGYSVSREKKERFSLILESASTNQTSMYLCASNRPGQGRNEQFFGPGTRLTVL.

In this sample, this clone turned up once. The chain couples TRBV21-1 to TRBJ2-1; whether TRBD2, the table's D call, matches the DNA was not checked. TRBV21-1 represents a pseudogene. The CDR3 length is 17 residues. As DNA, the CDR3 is TGTGCCAGCAGCAAAGTCGAGCGGGAGGGCTCCTACAATGAGCAGTTCTTC. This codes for CASSKVEREGSYNEQFF.

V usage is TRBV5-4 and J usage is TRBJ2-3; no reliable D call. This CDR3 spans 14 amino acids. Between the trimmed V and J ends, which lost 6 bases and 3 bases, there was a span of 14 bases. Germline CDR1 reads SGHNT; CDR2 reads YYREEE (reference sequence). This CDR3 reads CASTLTGGTDTQYF. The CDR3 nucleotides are TGTGCCAGCACGCTGACGGGTGGTACAGATACGCAGTATTTT.

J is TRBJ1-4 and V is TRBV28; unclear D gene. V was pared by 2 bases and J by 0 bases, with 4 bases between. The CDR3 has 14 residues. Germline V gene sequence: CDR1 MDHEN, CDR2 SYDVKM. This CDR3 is CASSLHATNEKLFF. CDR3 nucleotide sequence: TGTGCCAGCAGTTTACATGCAACTAATGAAAAACTGTTTTTT.

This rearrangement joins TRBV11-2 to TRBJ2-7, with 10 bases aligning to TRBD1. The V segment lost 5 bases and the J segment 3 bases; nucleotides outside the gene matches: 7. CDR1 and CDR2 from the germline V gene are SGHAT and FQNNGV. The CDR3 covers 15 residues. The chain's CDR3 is CASSGRDRGSYEQYF. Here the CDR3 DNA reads TGTGCCAGCAGCGGCCGGGACAGGGGTAGCTACGAGCAGTACTTC.

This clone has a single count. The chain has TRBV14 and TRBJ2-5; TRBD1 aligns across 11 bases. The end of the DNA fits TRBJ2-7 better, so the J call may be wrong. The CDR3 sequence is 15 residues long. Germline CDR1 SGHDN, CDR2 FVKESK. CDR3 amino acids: CASSPRTGGIYEQYF. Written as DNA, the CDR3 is TGTGCCAGCAGCCCCAGGACAGGGGGCATCTACGAGCAGTACTTC.

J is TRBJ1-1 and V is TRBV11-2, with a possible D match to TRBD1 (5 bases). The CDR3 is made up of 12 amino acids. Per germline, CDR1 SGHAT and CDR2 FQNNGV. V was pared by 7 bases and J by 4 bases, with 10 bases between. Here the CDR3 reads CASIRRGTEAFF. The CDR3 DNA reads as TGTGCCAGCATAAGGAGGGGCACTGAAGCTTTCTTT. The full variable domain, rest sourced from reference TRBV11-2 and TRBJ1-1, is EAGVAQSPRYKIIEKRQSVAFWCNPISGHATLYWYQQILGQGPKLLIQFQNNGVVDDSQLPKDRFSAERLKGVDSTLKIQPAKLEDSAVYLCASIRRGTEAFFGQGTRLTVV.

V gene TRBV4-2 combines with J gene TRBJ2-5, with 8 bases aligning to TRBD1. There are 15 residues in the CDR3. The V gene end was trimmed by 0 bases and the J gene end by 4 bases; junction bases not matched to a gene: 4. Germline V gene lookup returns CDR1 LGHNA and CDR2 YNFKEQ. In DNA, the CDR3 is TGTGCCAGCAGCCAAGAAAGGACAGGGAGAGAGACCCAGTACTTC. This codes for CASSQERTGRETQYF.

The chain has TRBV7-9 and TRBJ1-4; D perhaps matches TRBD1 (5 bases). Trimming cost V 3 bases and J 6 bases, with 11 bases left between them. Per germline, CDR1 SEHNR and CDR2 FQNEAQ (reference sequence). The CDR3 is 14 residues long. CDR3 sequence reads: CASSFTGGDEKLFF. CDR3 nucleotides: TGTGCCAGCAGCTTTACAGGAGGGGATGAAAAACTGTTTTTT.

The CDR3 reads CASSGTSGGGETQYF. Written as DNA, the CDR3 is TGTGCCAGCAGCGGAACTAGCGGGGGGGGTGAGACCCAGTACTTC. The J gene is TRBJ2-5, the V gene TRBV2, with TRBD2 matching 13 bases. V lost 6 bases, J lost 5 bases, and 6 bases stayed unmatched. Germline V CDR1 and CDR2: SNHLY, FYNNEI. The CDR3 has 15 residues.

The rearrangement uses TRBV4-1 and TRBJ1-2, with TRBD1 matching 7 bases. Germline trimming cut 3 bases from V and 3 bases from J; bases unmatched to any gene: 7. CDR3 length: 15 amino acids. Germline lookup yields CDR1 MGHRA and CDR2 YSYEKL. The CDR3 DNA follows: TGCGCCAGCAGCCAGATACAGGGGACTCACTATGGCTACACCTTC. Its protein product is CASSQIQGTHYGYTF.

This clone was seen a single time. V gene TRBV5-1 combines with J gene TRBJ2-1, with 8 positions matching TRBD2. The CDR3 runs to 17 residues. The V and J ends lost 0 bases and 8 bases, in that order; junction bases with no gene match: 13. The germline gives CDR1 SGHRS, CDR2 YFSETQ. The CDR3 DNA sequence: TGCGCCAGCAGCTTGGTCGAGCGGGGGCCATACGGGGATGAGCAGTTCTTC. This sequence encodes CASSLVERGPYGDEQFF.

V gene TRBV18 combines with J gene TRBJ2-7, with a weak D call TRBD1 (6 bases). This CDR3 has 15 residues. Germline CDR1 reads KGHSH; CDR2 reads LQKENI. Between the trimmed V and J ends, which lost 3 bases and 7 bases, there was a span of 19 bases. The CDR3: CASSPTDRPSREQYF. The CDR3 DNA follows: TGTGCCAGCTCACCGACGGACAGACCTAGCAGGGAGCAGTACTTC.

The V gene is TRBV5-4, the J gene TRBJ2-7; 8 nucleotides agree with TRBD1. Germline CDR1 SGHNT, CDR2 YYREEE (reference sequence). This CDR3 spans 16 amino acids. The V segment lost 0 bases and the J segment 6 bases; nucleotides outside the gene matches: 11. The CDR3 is CASSLARGQGLSEQYF. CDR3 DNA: TGTGCCAGCAGCTTGGCCCGAGGACAGGGCCTAAGCGAGCAGTACTTC.

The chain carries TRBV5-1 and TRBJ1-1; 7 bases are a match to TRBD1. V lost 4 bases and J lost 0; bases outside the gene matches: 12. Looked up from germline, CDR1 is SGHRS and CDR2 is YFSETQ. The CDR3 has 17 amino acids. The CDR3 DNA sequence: TGCGCCAGCAGCGTCGACAGGGTATCGGGAGTGAACACTGAAGCTTTCTTT. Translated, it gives CASSVDRVSGVNTEAFF.

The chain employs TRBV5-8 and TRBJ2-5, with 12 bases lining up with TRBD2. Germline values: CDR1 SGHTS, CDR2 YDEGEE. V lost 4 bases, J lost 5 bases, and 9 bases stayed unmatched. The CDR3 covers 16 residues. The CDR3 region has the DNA TGTGCCAGCAGCGCGGGACTAGCGGGCCCGGAGGAGACCCAGTACTTC. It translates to CASSAGLAGPEETQYF. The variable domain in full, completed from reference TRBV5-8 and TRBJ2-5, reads EAGVTQSPTHLIKTRGQQATLRCSPISGHTSVYWYQQALGLGLQFLLWYDEGEERNRGNFPPRFSGRQFPNYSSELNVNALELEDSALYLCASSAGLAGPEETQYFGPGTRLLVL.

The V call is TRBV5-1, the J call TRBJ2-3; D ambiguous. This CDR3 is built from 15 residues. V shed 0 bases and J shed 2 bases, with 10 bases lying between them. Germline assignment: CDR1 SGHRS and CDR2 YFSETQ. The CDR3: CASSLAVSPTDTQYF. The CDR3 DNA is TGCGCCAGCAGCTTGGCCGTTTCCCCCACAGATACGCAGTATTTT.

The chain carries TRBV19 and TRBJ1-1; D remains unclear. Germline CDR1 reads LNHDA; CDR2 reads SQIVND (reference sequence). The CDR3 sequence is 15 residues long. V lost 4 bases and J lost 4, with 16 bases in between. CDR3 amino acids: CASSTPGTLSTEAFF. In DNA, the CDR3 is TGTGCCAGTAGTACGCCGGGCACCTTGAGCACTGAAGCTTTCTTT.

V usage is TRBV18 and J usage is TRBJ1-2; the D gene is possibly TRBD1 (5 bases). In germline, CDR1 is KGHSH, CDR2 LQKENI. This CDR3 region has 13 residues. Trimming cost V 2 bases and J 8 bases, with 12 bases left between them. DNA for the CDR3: TGTGCCAGCTCACCAACGTTGGGGGACGGCTACACCTTC. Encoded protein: CASSPTLGDGYTF. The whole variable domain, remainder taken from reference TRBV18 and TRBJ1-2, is NAGVMQNPRHLVRRRGQEARLRCSPMKGHSHVYWYRQLPEEGLKFMVYLQKENIIDESGMPKERFSAEFPKEGPSILRIQQVVRGDSAAYFCASSPTLGDGYTFGSGTRLTVV.